The 21 T cell receptor beta chains presented below share a single source sample, sequenced in a study of a mutant IDH1 vaccine in newly diagnosed glioma. No antigens are known for them. Assay used: immunoSEQ multiplex PCR; TCRdb lists only in-frame clones, some missing. The sample holds around 78,000 clones, approximately 85% seen once. Time point in this sample: week 23, last vaccination. Doses comprised 300 ug of mutant IDH1 20-mer peptide each, plus topical imiquimod. Sequenced material: PBMCs, taken from a glioma patient whose treatment included an IDH1 peptide vaccine. The receptors stem from a man aged 25-45 years with glioma. Some clones in this sample may be carry-over from other donors' samples.

This clone was picked up a small number of times. The same CDR3 is also encoded by other DNA sequences in this sample. J is TRBJ2-7 and V is TRBV19; D is possibly TRBD1 or TRBD2 (5 bases each). This CDR3 is 13 amino acids long. CDR1 and CDR2 from the germline V gene are LNHDA and SQIVND (reference sequence). V lost 4 bases and J 1 base, leaving 8 bases between the germline ends. DNA for the CDR3: TGTGCCAGTAGTAGGGGGTTTTCCTACGAGCAGTACTTC. Translated: CASSRGFSYEQYF.

With regard to this clone: This specimen includes other DNA sequences encoding the same CDR3. The gene calls are TRBV9 and TRBJ1-1; tentatively, D is TRBD1 (5 bases). CDR3 size: 13 residues. The ends were cut back, 2 bases at V and 5 bases at J, with 10 bases in the middle. The germline CDR1 and CDR2 sequences are SGDLS and YYNGEE. In nucleotides, the CDR3 is TGTGCCAGCAGCGTCGGGGGTAGGACTGAAGCTTTCTTT. It translates to CASSVGGRTEAFF.

The chain links TRBV7-2 to TRBJ2-5; 12 bases are shared with TRBD2. Losses at the gene ends were 5 bases for V and 1 base for J; bases not matched to a gene: 2. Looked up from germline, CDR1 is SGHTA and CDR2 is FQGNSA. The CDR3 is 15 amino acids. The CDR3 sequence is CASSRLAGVQETQYF. Here the CDR3 DNA reads TGTGCCAGCAGCCGACTAGCGGGGGTCCAAGAGACCCAGTACTTC.

The chain carries TRBV5-1 and TRBJ2-5; D unresolved. V was cut by 0 bases and J by 1 base, with 10 bases left in between. The length of the CDR3 is 15 residues. Germline CDR1 SGHRS, CDR2 YFSETQ. CDR3 amino acids: CASSLESAAQETQYF. The CDR3 nucleotides are TGCGCCAGCAGCTTGGAATCGGCAGCCCAAGAGACCCAGTACTTC.

The V call is TRBV9, the J call TRBJ1-2; tentatively, D is TRBD1 (5 bases). Germline lookup yields CDR1 SGDLS and CDR2 YYNGEE. There are 12 residues in the CDR3. V dropped 2 bases and J dropped 8 bases, with 10 bases sitting between them. Here the CDR3 reads CASSVGGEGYTF. CDR3 coding DNA: TGTGCCAGCAGCGTGGGGGGTGAAGGCTACACCTTC.

This rearrangement joins TRBV7-6 to TRBJ2-3; no definite D call. The CDR3 loop spans 15 amino acids. V lost 2 bases to trimming and J lost 1 base, with 10 bases between them. The germline gives CDR1 SGHVS, CDR2 FNYEAQ. In DNA, the CDR3 is TGTGCCAGCAGCTTAACTGGCAGAGGCACAGATACGCAGTATTTT. Its protein product is CASSLTGRGTDTQYF.

This clone came up a few times. The chain is built from TRBV18 and TRBJ1-2; D may be TRBD1 (6 bases). Germline V gene sequence: CDR1 KGHSH, CDR2 LQKENI. The CDR3 consists of 14 residues. V shed 4 bases and J shed 6 bases, with 15 bases lying between them. The CDR3 here is CASSRAPSGDGYTF. CDR3 bases: TGTGCCAGCTCACGGGCCCCCTCAGGGGATGGCTACACCTTC.

The rearrangement uses TRBV5-1 and TRBJ2-3; D possibly corresponds to TRBD2 (5 bases). CDR3 length: 16 residues. Between the trimmed V and J ends, which lost 4 bases and 2 bases, there was a span of 17 bases. The germline V gene encodes CDR1 SGHRS and CDR2 YFSETQ. In nucleotides, the CDR3 is TGCGCCAGCAGCGCACCGCGGGCGCGGCCCACAGATACGCAGTATTTT. This codes for CASSAPRARPTDTQYF.

The chain has TRBV5-5 and TRBJ1-1; the D gene is possibly TRBD1 (6 bases). V was shortened by 0 bases and J by 1 base, with 10 bases between the two germline ends. The germline V gene encodes CDR1 SGHKS and CDR2 YYEKEE (reference sequence). The CDR3 covers 15 residues. CDR3 residues: CASSLDGRGNTEAFF. CDR3 nucleotide sequence: TGTGCCAGCAGCTTGGACGGCAGGGGGAACACTGAAGCTTTCTTT.

This chain joins TRBV30 and TRBJ1-1, with 7 bases identical to TRBD1. This CDR3 region has 14 residues. Germline V CDR1 and CDR2: GTSNPN, SVGIG (reference sequence). Trimming cost V 2 bases and J 3 bases; bases outside gene matches: 6. CDR3 sequence: CAWSKSQGDTEAFF. The CDR3 DNA follows: TGTGCCTGGAGTAAGTCGCAGGGGGACACTGAAGCTTTCTTT.

The chain carries TRBV13 and TRBJ1-1; no definite D call. The germline CDR1 and CDR2 sequences are PRHDT and FYEKMQ (reference sequence). Trimming took off 1 base at V and 5 bases at J, with 5 bases between the two ends. The CDR3 totals 12 residues. The CDR3 region is CASSLVTTEAFF. Written as DNA, the CDR3 is TGTGCCAGCAGCTTAGTCACAACTGAAGCTTTCTTT.

The chain links TRBV4-2 to TRBJ2-2; D possibly matches TRBD1 or TRBD2 (5 bases each). Germline V lookup: CDR1 LGHNA, CDR2 YNFKEQ. The CDR3 runs 13 residues. Trimming cost V 4 bases and J 6 bases, with 9 bases left between them. The CDR3 coding sequence is TGTGCCAGCAGCCCAGGGACCGCCGGGGAGCTGTTTTTT. This codes for CASSPGTAGELFF.

This chain connects TRBV7-8 to TRBJ2-3, with unresolved D. V lost 0 bases and J lost 1, with 11 bases in between. The V gene's germline CDR1 is SGHVS and CDR2 FQNEAQ. The CDR3 contains 16 residues. The CDR3 region is CASSLARVWGTDTQYF. The CDR3 DNA reads TGTGCCAGCAGCTTAGCAAGGGTTTGGGGCACAGATACGCAGTATTTT.

The chain carries TRBV9 and TRBJ1-4, with unresolved D. Germline V gene data show CDR1 as SGDLS and CDR2 as YYNGEE. The CDR3 runs to 13 residues. V was clipped by 3 bases and J by 3 bases, with 6 bases between them. CDR3 nucleotide sequence: TGTGCCAGCAGCGCTAGGGCTAATGAAAAACTGTTTTTT. It yields the protein CASSARANEKLFF.

The chain is built from TRBV4-2 and TRBJ2-5, with D uncertain. The CDR3 totals 13 residues. Germline V lookup: CDR1 LGHNA, CDR2 YNFKEQ. Trimming shortened V by 5 bases and J by 4 bases, and 11 bases separated the two germline ends. DNA for the CDR3: TGTGCCAGCAGCTTGCCGCCTCTAGAGACCCAGTACTTC. This codes for CASSLPPLETQYF.

This chain uses TRBV9 with TRBJ1-2; D call uncertain. The CDR3 has 11 residues. V shed 5 bases and J shed 0 bases, with 2 bases lying between them. Germline loops: CDR1 SGDLS, CDR2 YYNGEE. CDR3 bases: TGTGCCAGCAGATCTAACTATGGCTACACCTTC. It yields the protein CASRSNYGYTF.

The rearrangement uses TRBV9 and TRBJ1-6, with D possibly TRBD1 on 6 matching bases. Germline assignment: CDR1 SGDLS and CDR2 YYNGEE. The CDR3 length is 17 residues. V was cut by 0 bases and J by 0 bases, with 10 bases left in between. DNA for the CDR3: TGTGCCAGCAGCGTAGGTGGGACAAGCTCCTATAATTCACCCCTCCACTTT. Translated: CASSVGGTSSYNSPLHF.

This clone was seen a single time. The rearrangement links TRBV7-2 to TRBJ2-1; D gene uncertain. The V gene lost 5 bases and the J gene lost 0 bases, with 11 bases spanning the gap. CDR3 length: 15 amino acids. Germline assignment: CDR1 SGHTA and CDR2 FQGNSA. As DNA, the CDR3 is TGTGCCAGCAGCACCTTCCGGGCCTCCTACAATGAGCAGTTCTTC. The encoded protein is CASSTFRASYNEQFF.

This chain uses TRBV9 with TRBJ2-3; 9 bases agree with TRBD2. Germline V lookup: CDR1 SGDLS, CDR2 YYNGEE. J gave up 5 bases and V 1 base, and 11 bases lay outside the gene matches. CDR3 length: 17 residues. As DNA, the CDR3 is TGTGCCAGCAGCGTATTAGCGGGAGTGGCTGGTGGAGATACGCAGTATTTT. Translation gives CASSVLAGVAGGDTQYF.

J is TRBJ2-1 and V is TRBV6-6, with TRBD2 matching over 7 bases. V was clipped by 0 bases and J by 2 bases; unmatched bases: 4. The CDR3 has 16 amino acids. Germline V gene lookup returns CDR1 MNHNY and CDR2 SVGAGI (reference sequence). The CDR3 region is CASSYSGGSAYNEQFF. In DNA form, the CDR3 reads TGTGCCAGCAGTTACTCGGGGGGGAGTGCCTACAATGAGCAGTTCTTC.

The rearrangement joins TRBV18 to TRBJ1-2; TRBD1 aligns across 8 bases. J lost 3 bases, V lost 3 bases, and 0 bases had no gene match. The CDR3 is 13 residues long. CDR1 is KGHSH, CDR2 LQKENI, per germline. The CDR3 spells CASSPGQDYGYTF. CDR3 bases: TGTGCCAGCTCACCGGGACAGGACTATGGCTACACCTTC. Drawing the rest from reference TRBV18 and TRBJ1-2, the complete variable domain is NAGVMQNPRHLVRRRGQEARLRCSPMKGHSHVYWYRQLPEEGLKFMVYLQKENIIDESGMPKERFSAEFPKEGPSILRIQQVVRGDSAAYFCASSPGQDYGYTFGSGTRLTVV.